This note documents a single TCR beta chain sequence. Its cognate antigen is unknown. Recipients received nonmyeloablative bone marrow transplants from related graft donors, with transient mixed chimerism. The data stem from a study of Tregs in tolerant kidney transplant recipients. General study results and limits: Tolerant patients' donor-specific Tregs expanded beyond overall Tregs, suggesting antigen-driven growth. Findings come from small patient numbers and require larger validation.

The table came from immunoSEQ multiplex PCR; TCRdb's copy has only in-frame clones and leaves some out. The table records 50,000 or so clones, over 85% of them present only once. V shed 2 bases, J shed 3 bases, and the junction held 8 bases outside the gene matches. Germline CDR1 is LGHNA and CDR2 is YSLEER. The CDR3 length is 16 residues. This rearrangement joins TRBV4-3 to TRBJ2-7; 9 bases agree with TRBD1. The receptor's source is a human patient who received a combined kidney and bone marrow transplant. Some of the T cells may derive from the graft donor. The material was CD8+ T cells from blood (PBMCs), obtained 12 months after the transplant. The CDR3 DNA is TGCGCCAGCAGCCAATACTCGGACAGGGGATACTACGAGCAGTACTTC. Protein sequence: CASSQYSDRGYYEQYF.